One and the same sample provided the 23 T cell receptor beta chains below, sequenced in a study of blood T cell repertoires in COVID-19. TCRdb's table, derived via immunoSEQ multiplex PCR, lists solely in-frame clones and lacks some. The profile shows about 270,000 clones, approximately 90% of them singletons. The sequenced material came from PBMCs or T cells enriched from blood (not recorded which). These receptors were obtained from a man aged 35 to 55 who had been exposed to COVID-19.

On this clone itself: This CDR3 is also generated by other DNA sequences in the sample. The V call is TRBV11-2, the J call TRBJ2-1, with D perhaps matching TRBD2 (6 bases). The CDR3 totals 14 residues. Germline V gene lookup returns CDR1 SGHAT and CDR2 FQNNGV. Between the trimmed V and J ends, which lost 6 bases and 6 bases, there was a span of 15 bases. For the CDR3, the DNA is TGTGCCAGCAGACGACTCGCGGGGAGCAATGAGCAGTTCTTC. It codes for CASRRLAGSNEQFF.

This chain joins TRBV4-3 and TRBJ1-2; 10 nucleotides agree with TRBD1. V was clipped by 4 bases and J by 6 bases; unmatched bases: 2. The CDR3 consists of 13 residues. Per the germline V gene, CDR1 is LGHNA and CDR2 is YSLEER. CDR3 in amino acids: CASSLDRGHGYTF. In DNA, the CDR3 is TGCGCCAGCAGCCTAGACAGGGGGCATGGCTACACCTTC.

The genes are TRBV11-2 and TRBJ1-1; D not resolved. Germline V lookup: CDR1 SGHAT, CDR2 FQNNGV. The CDR3 loop spans 13 amino acids. The germline V and J ends were trimmed by 3 bases and 1 base, with 6 bases remaining between them. Written as DNA, the CDR3 is TGTGCCAGCAGCTTGCGGGCGAACACTGAAGCTTTCTTT. It is translated as CASSLRANTEAFF.

The V gene is TRBV7-9, the J gene TRBJ1-5; TRBD1 is a possible D gene (5 bases). The CDR3 has 14 residues. CDR1 and CDR2 from the germline V gene are SEHNR and FQNEAQ (reference sequence). The V end was cut by 2 bases, the J end by 6 bases, with 11 bases between. In nucleotides, the CDR3 is TGTGCCAGCAGCTTACAGGGTTCGTTTCAGCCCCAGCATTTT. This codes for CASSLQGSFQPQHF.

CDR3: CASSIMLRNDRAGWTQYF. The CDR3 region has the DNA TGTGCCAGTAGTATAATGTTAAGAAACGACCGGGCGGGGTGGACCCAGTACTTC. The V call is TRBV19, the J call TRBJ2-5; D might be TRBD2 (6 bases). The CDR3 consists of 18 residues. Trimming removed 2 bases at V and 7 bases at J, with 26 bases between. The germline V gene has CDR1 LNHDA and CDR2 SQIVND (reference sequence).

CDR3 DNA sequence: TGTGCCTGGAGTACCGCGGTTCATATGTCACTTGCCTACGAGCAGTACTTC. It yields the protein CAWSTAVHMSLAYEQYF. The chain has TRBV30 and TRBJ2-7; D unclear. Germline lookup yields CDR1 GTSNPN and CDR2 SVGIG (reference sequence). V shed 2 bases and J shed 2 bases, with 22 bases lying between them. The CDR3 extends over 17 amino acids. Together with reference TRBV30 and TRBJ2-7, the CDR3 gives the full variable domain: SQTIHQWPATLVQPVGSPLSLECTVEGTSNPNLYWYRQAAGRGLQLLFYSVGIGQISSEVPQNLSASRPQDRQFILSSKKLLLSDSGFYLCAWSTAVHMSLAYEQYFGPGTRLTVT.

The chain couples TRBV24-1 to TRBJ2-1; D gene unclear. Trimming stripped 1 base from V and 7 bases from J, with 10 bases between. Germline V gene lookup returns CDR1 KGHDR and CDR2 SFDVKD. This CDR3 has 14 amino acids. CDR3 protein: CATSDFLLGNEQFF. CDR3 coding DNA: TGTGCCACCAGTGATTTCTTGCTAGGAAATGAGCAGTTCTTC.

The sample holds one count of this clone. The rearrangement links TRBV6-5 to TRBJ2-7; 10 bases are shared with TRBD1. V shed 6 bases, J shed 2 bases, and the junction held 4 bases outside the gene matches. This CDR3 has 14 residues. Germline V lookup: CDR1 MNHEY, CDR2 SVGAGI. CDR3 nucleotide sequence: TGTGCCAGCAGAAGGGACAGGGGTACCTACGAGCAGTACTTC. This translates into CASRRDRGTYEQYF.

The chain has TRBV21-1 and TRBJ2-7; TRBD1 is the table's D call and was not checked against the DNA. TRBV21-1 constitutes a pseudogene. CDR3 length equals 13 residues. CDR3 sequence: CASPGHRQRDQYF. The CDR3 DNA follows: TGTGCCAGCCCCGGACATAGACAAAGGGATCAGTACTTC.

The DNA for the CDR3 is TGTGCCAGCAGTTACCAGACAGCTGACGGCTACACCTTC. It codes for CASSYQTADGYTF. The J gene is TRBJ1-2, the V gene TRBV6-5; maybe TRBD1 (5 bases). The ends were cut back, 2 bases at V and 8 bases at J, with 12 bases in the middle. This CDR3 is 13 amino acids long. Germline V gene data show CDR1 as MNHEY and CDR2 as SVGAGI.

The chain recombines TRBV18 with TRBJ1-2; TRBD1 matches 7 bases. This CDR3 region has 16 residues. V lost 4 bases to trimming and J lost 2 bases; unmatched junction nucleotides: 10. The germline V gene has CDR1 KGHSH and CDR2 LQKENI. For the CDR3, the DNA is TGTGCCAGCTCACGTTCAACAGGGGAGCTGAACTATGGCTACACCTTC. It codes for CASSRSTGELNYGYTF.

The CDR3 here is CASSGTDSSNTEAFF. In nucleotides, the CDR3 is TGTGCCAGCAGTGGGACGGACAGTTCGAACACTGAAGCTTTCTTT. The rearrangement links TRBV2 to TRBJ1-1; possibly TRBD1 for D (6 bases). Germline CDR1 reads SNHLY; CDR2 reads FYNNEI. The length of the CDR3 is 15 residues. The V end was cut by 4 bases, the J end by 1 base, with 13 bases between.

This chain uses TRBV27 with TRBJ2-1; 8 nucleotides line up with TRBD2. V lost 5 bases to trimming and J lost 0 bases; unmatched junction nucleotides: 3. This CDR3 comprises 15 residues. Germline V CDR1 and CDR2: MNHEY, SMNVEV (reference sequence). CDR3 coding DNA: TGTGCCAGCAGTATGAGCGGGAGCTCCTACAATGAGCAGTTCTTC. Residues: CASSMSGSSYNEQFF.

This chain joins TRBV28 and TRBJ2-7, with TRBD2 matching over 9 bases. V lost 7 bases to trimming and J lost 1 base; unmatched junction nucleotides: 8. The CDR3 sequence is 15 residues long. CDR1 is MDHEN and CDR2 is SYDVKM in the germline V gene. CDR3 sequence (DNA): TGTGCCAGCAAATGGGCGGGAGGGAGTTCCTACGAGCAGTACTTC. Translation: CASKWAGGSSYEQYF.

The chain employs TRBV6-2 or TRBV6-3 and TRBJ1-5, with 8 bases identical to TRBD1. The germline gives CDR1 MNHEY, CDR2 SVGEGT. There are 14 residues in the CDR3. V lost 6 bases, J lost 5 bases, and 6 bases stayed unmatched. This CDR3 is CASSTNRGYQPQHF. The CDR3, as DNA: TGTGCCAGCAGCACAAACAGGGGGTATCAGCCCCAGCATTTT.

The V gene is TRBV9, the J gene TRBJ2-5; maybe TRBD2 (6 bases). The CDR3 has 13 residues. Trimming left V 7 bases short and J 7 bases short, with 17 bases between. The V gene's germline CDR1 is SGDLS and CDR2 YYNGEE. The CDR3 reads CASGTPEAGTQYF. DNA for the CDR3: TGTGCCAGCGGGACTCCGGAGGCGGGGACCCAGTACTTC.

This clone appeared a single time. At the DNA level, this CDR3 is encoded by other sequences in the same sample as well. This chain uses TRBV28 with TRBJ2-7; D is uncertain. The CDR3 is 10 amino acids. Trimming pared 6 bases from V and 2 bases from J, leaving 2 bases between. The germline CDR1 and CDR2 sequences are MDHEN and SYDVKM. The CDR3 DNA follows: TGTGCCAGCAGCACCTACGAGCAGTACTTC. It encodes CASSTYEQYF.

The chain employs TRBV3-1 (or the pseudogene TRBV3-2) and TRBJ1-2; D perhaps matches TRBD1 (6 bases). V lost 5 bases and J 7 bases, leaving 11 bases between the germline ends. CDR1 is LGHDT and CDR2 is YNNKEL in the germline V gene (reference sequence). The CDR3 runs 12 residues. CDR3 sequence reads: CASSSDSTGYTF. CDR3 DNA: TGTGCCAGCAGCTCGGACAGTACTGGCTACACCTTC.

V is TRBV6-5 and J is TRBJ2-1, with TRBD2 matching 7 bases. The V segment lost 0 bases and the J segment 4 bases; nucleotides outside the gene matches: 3. The CDR3 totals 15 residues. Germline CDR1 MNHEY, CDR2 SVGAGI. In nucleotides, the CDR3 is TGTGCCAGCAGTTACTCGGGAGGGCCGTACAATGAGCAGTTCTTC. Its translation is CASSYSGGPYNEQFF.

There are a few counts of this clone. As DNA, the CDR3 is TGCGCCAGCAGCCCAGCTAGCGGGAGCTCCTACGAGCAGTACTTC. Translated, it gives CASSPASGSSYEQYF. V usage is TRBV5-1 and J usage is TRBJ2-7; 10 nucleotides line up with TRBD2. Per the germline V gene, CDR1 is SGHRS and CDR2 is YFSETQ. The CDR3 is 15 amino acids. Losses at the gene ends were 4 bases for V and 0 bases for J; bases not matched to a gene: 4.

This clone was counted between two and nine times. The chain joins TRBV6-4 to TRBJ2-1; TRBD1 agrees at 9 bases. CDR3 length: 15 amino acids. V was clipped by 0 bases and J by 3 bases; unmatched bases: 0. CDR1 and CDR2 from the germline V gene are MRHNA and SNTAGT. Written as DNA, the CDR3 is TGTGCCAGCAGTGACTCGACAGGGGGCTACAATGAGCAGTTCTTC. Its translation: CASSDSTGGYNEQFF.

In its sample, this clone was seen once. This chain links TRBV4-1 with TRBJ2-3; 8 positions match TRBD1. In germline, CDR1 is MGHRA, CDR2 YSYEKL. The CDR3 has 16 residues. The V gene end was trimmed by 4 bases and the J gene end by 5 bases; junction bases not matched to a gene: 11. CDR3 in DNA: TGCGCCAGCAGCCCCTACCTGGACAGGGCAGGAGATACGCAGTATTTT. It encodes CASSPYLDRAGDTQYF.

The J gene is TRBJ2-1, the V gene TRBV7-2; 10 bases agree with TRBD2. The junction had 8 bases not matched to a gene; V was cut back by 2 bases and J by 7 bases. The CDR3 has 16 residues. The germline V gene encodes CDR1 SGHTA and CDR2 FQGNSA. CDR3 amino acids: CASSLTSGKGFNEQFF. The CDR3 nucleotides are TGTGCCAGCAGCTTAACTAGCGGGAAGGGTTTTAATGAGCAGTTCTTC.